Here is one T cell receptor beta chain with its context. The antigen is undetermined. Trimming took 3 bases from V and 6 from J, leaving 11 bases between them. The CDR3 loop spans 14 amino acids. Germline CDR1 is SGHDN and CDR2 is FVKESK. The sample originates from a study of CD4 T cells in relation to SARS-CoV-2 and coronaviruses. Study information: TCR beta CDR3s were sequenced after roughly 10-day antigen culture of PBMCs.

Repertoires were generated with immunoSEQ multiplex PCR, while TCRdb's copy carries only in-frame clones and drops some. The table shows around 31,000 clones, with roughly 76% occurring only once. Material: memory CD4+ T cells from PBMCs, cultured in vitro. This receptor was obtained from an adult with COVID-19. The J gene is TRBJ2-2, the V gene TRBV14; D remains unclear. The CDR3 nucleotides are TGTGCCAGCAGCCATAATGCCGGGTCCGGGGAGCTGTTTTTT. Protein product: CASSHNAGSGELFF.